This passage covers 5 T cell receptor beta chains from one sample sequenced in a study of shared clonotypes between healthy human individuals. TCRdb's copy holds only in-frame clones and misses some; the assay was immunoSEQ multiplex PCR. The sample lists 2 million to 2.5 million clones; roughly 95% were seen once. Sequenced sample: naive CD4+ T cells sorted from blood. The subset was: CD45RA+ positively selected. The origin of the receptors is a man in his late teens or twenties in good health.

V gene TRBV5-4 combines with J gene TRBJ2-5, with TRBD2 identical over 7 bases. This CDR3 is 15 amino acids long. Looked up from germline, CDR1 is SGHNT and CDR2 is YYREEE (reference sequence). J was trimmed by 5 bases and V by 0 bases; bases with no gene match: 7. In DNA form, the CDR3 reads TGTGCCAGCAGCTTGGTGGGGAGGGCGGAGGAGACCCAGTACTTC. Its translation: CASSLVGRAEETQYF.

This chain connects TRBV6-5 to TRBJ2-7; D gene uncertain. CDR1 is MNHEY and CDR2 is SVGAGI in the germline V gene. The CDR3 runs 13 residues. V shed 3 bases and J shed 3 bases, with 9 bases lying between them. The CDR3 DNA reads TGTGCCAGCAGTTATGGCGACCACTACGAGCAGTACTTC. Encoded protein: CASSYGDHYEQYF.

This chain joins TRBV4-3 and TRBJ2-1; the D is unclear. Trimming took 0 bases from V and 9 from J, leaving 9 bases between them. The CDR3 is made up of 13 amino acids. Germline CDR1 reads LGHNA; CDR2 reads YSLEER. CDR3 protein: CASSQEGRAEQFF. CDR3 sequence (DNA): TGCGCCAGCAGCCAAGAAGGAAGGGCTGAGCAGTTCTTC.

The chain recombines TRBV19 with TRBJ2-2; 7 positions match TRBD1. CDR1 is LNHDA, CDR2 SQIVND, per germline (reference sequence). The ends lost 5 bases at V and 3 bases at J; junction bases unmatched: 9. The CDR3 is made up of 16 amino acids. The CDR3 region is CASSSSGTADTGELFF. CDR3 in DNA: TGTGCCAGTAGTTCCTCCGGGACAGCGGACACCGGGGAGCTGTTTTTT.

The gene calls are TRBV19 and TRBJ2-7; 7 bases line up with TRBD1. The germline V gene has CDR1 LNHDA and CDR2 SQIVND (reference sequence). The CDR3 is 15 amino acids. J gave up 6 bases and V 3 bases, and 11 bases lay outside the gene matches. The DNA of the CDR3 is TGTGCCAGTAGTATGACGGGGCAGGGACAGTTCGAGCAGTACTTC. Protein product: CASSMTGQGQFEQYF.